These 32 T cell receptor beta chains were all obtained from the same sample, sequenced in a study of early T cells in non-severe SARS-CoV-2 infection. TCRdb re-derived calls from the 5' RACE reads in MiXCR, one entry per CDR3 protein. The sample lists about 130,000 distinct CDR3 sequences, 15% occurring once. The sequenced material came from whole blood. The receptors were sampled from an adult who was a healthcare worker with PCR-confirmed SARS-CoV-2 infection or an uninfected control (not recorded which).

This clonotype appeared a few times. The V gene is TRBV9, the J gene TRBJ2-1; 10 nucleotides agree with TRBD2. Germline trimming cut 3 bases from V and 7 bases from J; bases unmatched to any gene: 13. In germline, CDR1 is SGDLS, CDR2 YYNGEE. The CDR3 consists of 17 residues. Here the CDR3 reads CASSALTAGGRKNEQFF. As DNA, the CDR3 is TGTGCCAGCAGCGCACTAACAGCGGGGGGGCGTAAGAATGAGCAGTTCTTC.

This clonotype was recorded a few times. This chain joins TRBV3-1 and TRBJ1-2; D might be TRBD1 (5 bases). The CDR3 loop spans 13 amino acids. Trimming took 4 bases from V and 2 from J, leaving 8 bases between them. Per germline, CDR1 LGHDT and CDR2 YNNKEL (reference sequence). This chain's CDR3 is CASSRRQNYGYTF. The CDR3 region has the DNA TGTGCCAGCAGCCGGCGACAGAACTATGGCTACACCTTC.

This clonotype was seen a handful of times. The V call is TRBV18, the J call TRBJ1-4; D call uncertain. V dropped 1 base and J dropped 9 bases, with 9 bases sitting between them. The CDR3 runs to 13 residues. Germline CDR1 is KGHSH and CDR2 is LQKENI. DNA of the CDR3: TGTGCCAGCTCACCACAGAGAGACCAAAAACTGTTTTTT. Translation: CASSPQRDQKLFF.

Here the CDR3 reads CASSFGGAGTEAFF. For the CDR3, the DNA is TGTGCCAGCAGTTTTGGCGGGGCGGGCACTGAAGCTTTCTTT. This chain connects TRBV12-3 or TRBV12-4 to TRBJ1-1; D is possibly TRBD1 (5 bases). CDR3 size: 14 residues. Trimming took off 3 bases at V and 4 bases at J, with 12 bases between the two ends.

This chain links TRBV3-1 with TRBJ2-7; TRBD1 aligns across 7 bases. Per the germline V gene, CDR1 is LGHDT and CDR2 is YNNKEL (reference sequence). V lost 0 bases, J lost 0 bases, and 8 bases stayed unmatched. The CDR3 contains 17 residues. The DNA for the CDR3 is TGTGCCAGCAGCCAAGACGTGACAGGGATCTTCTCCTACGAGCAGTACTTC. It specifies CASSQDVTGIFSYEQYF.

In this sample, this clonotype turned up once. The CDR3 DNA follows: TGCGCCAGCAGCTTCGGGTCCCCCTACGAGCAGTACTTC. Protein product: CASSFGSPYEQYF. The rearrangement links TRBV5-1 to TRBJ2-7; D is uncertain. The CDR3 contains 13 residues. Germline V gene sequence: CDR1 SGHRS, CDR2 YFSETQ. V lost 2 bases, J lost 2 bases, and 8 bases lay in between.

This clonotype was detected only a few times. CDR3 bases: TGTGCCAGCAGCCCCAGCGCACAGTCACCGAATTCACCCCTCCACTTT. Translated, it gives CASSPSAQSPNSPLHF. The rearrangement uses TRBV7-6 and TRBJ1-6; no clear D. V was cut by 5 bases and J by 7 bases, with 18 bases left in between. The CDR3 length is 16 residues. Germline assignment: CDR1 SGHVS and CDR2 FNYEAQ.

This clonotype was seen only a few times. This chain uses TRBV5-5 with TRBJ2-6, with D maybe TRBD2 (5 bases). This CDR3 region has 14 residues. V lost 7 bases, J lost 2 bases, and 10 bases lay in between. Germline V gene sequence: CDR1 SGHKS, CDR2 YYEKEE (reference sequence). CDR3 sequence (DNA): TGTGCCAGCGAGCGAGGGCCTGGGGCCAACGTCCTGACTTTC. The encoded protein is CASERGPGANVLTF.

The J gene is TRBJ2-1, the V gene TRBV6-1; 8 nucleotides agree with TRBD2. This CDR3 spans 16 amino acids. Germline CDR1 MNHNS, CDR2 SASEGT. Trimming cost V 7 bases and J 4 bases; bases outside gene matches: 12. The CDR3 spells CASITNSGDPYNEQFF. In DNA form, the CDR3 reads TGTGCCAGCATTACTAATAGCGGGGACCCATACAATGAGCAGTTCTTC.

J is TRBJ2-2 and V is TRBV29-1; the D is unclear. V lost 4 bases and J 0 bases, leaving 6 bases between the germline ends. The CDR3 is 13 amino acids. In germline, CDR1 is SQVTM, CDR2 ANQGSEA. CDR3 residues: CSVGKSNTGELFF. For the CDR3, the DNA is TGCAGCGTTGGTAAATCGAACACCGGGGAGCTGTTTTTT.

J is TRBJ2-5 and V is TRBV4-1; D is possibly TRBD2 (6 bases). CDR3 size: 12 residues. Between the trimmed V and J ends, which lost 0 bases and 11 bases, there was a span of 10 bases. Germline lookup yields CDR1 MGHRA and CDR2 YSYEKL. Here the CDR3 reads CASSQDGGRQYF. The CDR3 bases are TGCGCCAGCAGCCAAGATGGGGGGAGGCAGTACTTC.

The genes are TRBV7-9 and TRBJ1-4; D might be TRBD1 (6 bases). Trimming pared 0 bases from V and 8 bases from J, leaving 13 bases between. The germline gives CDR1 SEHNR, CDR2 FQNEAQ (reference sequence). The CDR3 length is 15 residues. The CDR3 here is CASSLAAGTSEKLFF. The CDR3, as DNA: TGTGCCAGCAGCTTAGCGGCTGGGACATCCGAAAAACTGTTTTTT. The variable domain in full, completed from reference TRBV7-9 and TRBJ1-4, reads DTGVSQNPRHKITKRGQNVTFRCDPISEHNRLYWYRQTLGQGPEFLTYFQNEAQLEKSRLLSDRFSAERPKGSFSTLEIQRTEQGDSAMYLCASSLAAGTSEKLFFGSGTQLSVL.

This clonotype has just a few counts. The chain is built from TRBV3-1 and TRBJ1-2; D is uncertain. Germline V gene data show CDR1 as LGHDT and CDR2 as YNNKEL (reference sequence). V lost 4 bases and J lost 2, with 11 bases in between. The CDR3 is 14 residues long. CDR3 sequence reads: CASSPGPENYGYTF. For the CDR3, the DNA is TGTGCCAGCAGCCCCGGACCTGAGAACTATGGCTACACCTTC.

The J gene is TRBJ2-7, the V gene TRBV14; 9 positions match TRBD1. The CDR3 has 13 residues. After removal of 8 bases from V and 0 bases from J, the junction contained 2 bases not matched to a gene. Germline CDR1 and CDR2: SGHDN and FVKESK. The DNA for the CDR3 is TGTGCCAGCCGGGACAGGGCCTCCTACGAGCAGTACTTC. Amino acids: CASRDRASYEQYF.

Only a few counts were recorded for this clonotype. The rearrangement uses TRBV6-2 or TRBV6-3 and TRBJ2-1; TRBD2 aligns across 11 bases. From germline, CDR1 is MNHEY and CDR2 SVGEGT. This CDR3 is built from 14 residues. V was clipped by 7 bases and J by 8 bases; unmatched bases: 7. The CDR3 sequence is CASTRLAGSYEQFF. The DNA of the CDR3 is TGTGCCAGCACCCGACTAGCGGGGAGCTATGAGCAGTTCTTC.

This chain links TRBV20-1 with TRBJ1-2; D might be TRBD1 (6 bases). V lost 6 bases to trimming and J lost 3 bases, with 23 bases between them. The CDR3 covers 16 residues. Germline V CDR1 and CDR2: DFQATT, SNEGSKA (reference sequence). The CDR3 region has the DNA TGCAGTGCCAAGCAACCGGGGGGGGCTGGTTACTATGGCTACACCTTC. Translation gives CSAKQPGGAGYYGYTF.

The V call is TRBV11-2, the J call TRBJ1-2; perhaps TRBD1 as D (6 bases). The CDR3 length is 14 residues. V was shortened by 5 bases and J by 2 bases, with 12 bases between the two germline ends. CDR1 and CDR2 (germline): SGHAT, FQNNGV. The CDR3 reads CASSPTGFNYGYTF. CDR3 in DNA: TGTGCCAGCAGCCCGACAGGATTCAACTATGGCTACACCTTC. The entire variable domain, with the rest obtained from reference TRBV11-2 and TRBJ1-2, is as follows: EAGVAQSPRYKIIEKRQSVAFWCNPISGHATLYWYQQILGQGPKLLIQFQNNGVVDDSQLPKDRFSAERLKGVDSTLKIQPAKLEDSAVYLCASSPTGFNYGYTFGSGTRLTVV.

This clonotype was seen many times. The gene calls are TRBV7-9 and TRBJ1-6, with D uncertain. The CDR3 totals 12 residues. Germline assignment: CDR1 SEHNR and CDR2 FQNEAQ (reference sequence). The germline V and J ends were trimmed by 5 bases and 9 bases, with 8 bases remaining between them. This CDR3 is CASSTSGSPLHF. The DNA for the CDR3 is TGTGCCAGCAGCACTAGCGGTTCACCCCTCCACTTT.

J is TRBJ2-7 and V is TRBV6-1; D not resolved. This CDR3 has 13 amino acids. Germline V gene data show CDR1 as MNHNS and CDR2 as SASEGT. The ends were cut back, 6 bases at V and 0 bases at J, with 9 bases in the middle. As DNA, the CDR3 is TGTGCCAGCAGGCGCATTAGCTCCTACGAGCAGTACTTC. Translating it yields CASRRISSYEQYF.

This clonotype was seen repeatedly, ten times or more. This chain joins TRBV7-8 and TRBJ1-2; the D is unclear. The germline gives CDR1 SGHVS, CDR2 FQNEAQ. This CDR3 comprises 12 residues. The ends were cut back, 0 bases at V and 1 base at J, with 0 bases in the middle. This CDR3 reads CASSLANYGYTF. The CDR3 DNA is TGTGCCAGCAGCTTAGCTAACTATGGCTACACCTTC.

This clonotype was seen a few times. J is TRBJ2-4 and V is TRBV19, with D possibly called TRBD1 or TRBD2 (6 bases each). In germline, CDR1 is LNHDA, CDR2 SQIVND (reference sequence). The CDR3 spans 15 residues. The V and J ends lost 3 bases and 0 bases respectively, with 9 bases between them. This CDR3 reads CASSIRGQAKNIQYF. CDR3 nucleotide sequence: TGTGCCAGTAGTATCCGGGGGCAAGCCAAAAACATTCAGTACTTC.

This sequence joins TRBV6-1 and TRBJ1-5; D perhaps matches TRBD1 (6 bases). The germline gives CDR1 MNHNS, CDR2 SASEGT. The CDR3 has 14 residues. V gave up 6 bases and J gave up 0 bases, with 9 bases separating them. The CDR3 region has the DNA TGTGCCAGCAGAGAACAGGGTAGCAATCAGCCCCAGCATTTT. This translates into CASREQGSNQPQHF.

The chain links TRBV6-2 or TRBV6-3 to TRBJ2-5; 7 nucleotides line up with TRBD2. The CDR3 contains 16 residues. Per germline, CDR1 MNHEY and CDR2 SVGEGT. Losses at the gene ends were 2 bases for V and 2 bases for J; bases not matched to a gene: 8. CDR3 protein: CASSYPLGRGQETQYF. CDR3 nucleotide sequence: TGTGCCAGCAGTTACCCCCTAGGGCGGGGGCAAGAGACCCAGTACTTC.

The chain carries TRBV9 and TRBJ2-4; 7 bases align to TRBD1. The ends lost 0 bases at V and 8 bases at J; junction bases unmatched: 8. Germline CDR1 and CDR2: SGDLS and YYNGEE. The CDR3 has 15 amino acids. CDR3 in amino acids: CASSVEPTGTDIQYF. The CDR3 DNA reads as TGTGCCAGCAGCGTAGAACCGACAGGGACGGACATTCAGTACTTC.

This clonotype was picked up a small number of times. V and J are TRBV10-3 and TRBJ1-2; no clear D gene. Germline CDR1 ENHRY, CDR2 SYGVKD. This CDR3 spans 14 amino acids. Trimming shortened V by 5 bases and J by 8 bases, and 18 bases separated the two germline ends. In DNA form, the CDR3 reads TGTGCCATCAGTTCTTCCCCGGACCGAGGAGGCTACACCTTC. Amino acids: CAISSSPDRGGYTF.

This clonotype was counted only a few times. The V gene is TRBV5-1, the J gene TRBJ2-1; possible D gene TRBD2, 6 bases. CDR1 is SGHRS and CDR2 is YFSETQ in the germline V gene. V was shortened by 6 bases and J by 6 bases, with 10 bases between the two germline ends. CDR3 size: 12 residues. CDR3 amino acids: CASTRAGNEQFF. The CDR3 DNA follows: TGCGCCAGCACCCGAGCGGGCAATGAGCAGTTCTTC.

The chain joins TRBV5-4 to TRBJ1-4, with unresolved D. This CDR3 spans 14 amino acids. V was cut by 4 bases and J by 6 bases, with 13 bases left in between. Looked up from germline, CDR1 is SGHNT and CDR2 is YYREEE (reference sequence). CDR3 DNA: TGTGCCAGCAGCACACGGGATGGGGATGAAAAACTGTTTTTT. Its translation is CASSTRDGDEKLFF.

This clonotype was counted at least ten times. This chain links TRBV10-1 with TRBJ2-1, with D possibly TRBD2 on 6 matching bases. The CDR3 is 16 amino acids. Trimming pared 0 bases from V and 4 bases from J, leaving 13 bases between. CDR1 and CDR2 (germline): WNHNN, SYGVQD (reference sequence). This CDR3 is CASSESNRGLYNEQFF. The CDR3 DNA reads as TGCGCCAGCAGTGAGTCCAACCGGGGACTTTACAATGAGCAGTTCTTC.

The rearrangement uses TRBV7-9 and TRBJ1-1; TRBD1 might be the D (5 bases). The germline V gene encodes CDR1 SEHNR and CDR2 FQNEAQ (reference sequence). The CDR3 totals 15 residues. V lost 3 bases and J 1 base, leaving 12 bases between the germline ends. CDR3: CASSLGGTSNTEAFF. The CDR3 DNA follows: TGTGCCAGCAGCTTGGGGGGGACCTCGAACACTGAAGCTTTCTTT.

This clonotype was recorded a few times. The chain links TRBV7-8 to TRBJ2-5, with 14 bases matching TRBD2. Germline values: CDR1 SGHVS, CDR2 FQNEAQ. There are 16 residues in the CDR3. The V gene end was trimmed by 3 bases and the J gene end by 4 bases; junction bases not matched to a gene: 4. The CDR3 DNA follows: TGTGCCAGCAGCTTCTTGACTAGCGGGGGGGGAGAGACCCAGTACTTC. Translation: CASSFLTSGGGETQYF.

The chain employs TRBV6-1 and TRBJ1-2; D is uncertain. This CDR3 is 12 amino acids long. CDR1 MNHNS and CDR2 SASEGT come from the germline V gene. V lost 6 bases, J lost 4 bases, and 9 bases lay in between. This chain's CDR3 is CASRSVGYGYTF. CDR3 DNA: TGTGCCAGCAGATCGGTTGGCTATGGCTACACCTTC.

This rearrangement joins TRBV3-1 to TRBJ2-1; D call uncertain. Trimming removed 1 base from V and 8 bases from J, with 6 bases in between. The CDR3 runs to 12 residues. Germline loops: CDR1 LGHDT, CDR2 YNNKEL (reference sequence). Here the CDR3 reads CASSQAGYEQFF. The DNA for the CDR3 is TGTGCCAGCAGCCAAGCAGGATATGAGCAGTTCTTC.